This T cell receptor beta chain was captured in a study of blood T cell repertoires in COVID-19. The overall study: The cDNA or gDNA used as material had been derived from T cells, B-cell-depleted T cells, or PBMCs.

Assay used: immunoSEQ multiplex PCR; TCRdb lists only in-frame clones, some missing. The sample has 170,000 or so clones; approximately 86% are singletons. Seattle cases were enrolled at active infection and followed longitudinally. The CDR3 is 17 residues long. V was trimmed by 2 bases and J by 2 bases, leaving 14 bases between them. From germline, CDR1 is SGHKS and CDR2 YYEKEE (reference sequence). This TCR came from a man between 60 and 75 years old with COVID-19, enrolled during active disease. This chain joins TRBV5-5 and TRBJ1-6; perhaps TRBD1 as D (6 bases). Sequenced sample: peripheral blood. CDR3 DNA sequence: TGTGCCAGCAGCTTAGTTCGTCAGGGGACCTATAATTCACCCCTCCACTTT. Translated: CASSLVRQGTYNSPLHF.